Each of the 25 T cell receptor beta chains below was sequenced from the same sample in a study of T cell clusters in autoimmune cytopenias. TRB was amplified by touch-down multiplex PCR, primer pools A and B combined. TCRdb reprocessed the multiplex PCR reads and keeps a single row for each CDR3 protein, giving no DNA. This repertoire includes about 8,300 distinct CDR3 sequences. TRB was amplified from about 270 ng of peripheral blood genomic DNA per sample. Sequencing was carried out using peripheral blood. The receptor source for this set is a human donor with an autoimmune cytopenia or autoimmune hepatitis (not recorded which).

The V and J genes are TRBV20-1 and TRBJ2-2; TCRdb reports TRBD2, a call that lacks DNA to check it against. Germline lookup yields CDR1 DFQATT and CDR2 SNEGSKA (reference sequence). There are 15 residues in the CDR3. CDR3 sequence reads: CSARARTSGNWELFF.

Considering frequency, this clonotype is medium-sized (0.01 to 0.1%). V gene TRBV27 combines with J gene TRBJ1-1; TCRdb names TRBD1, which stays unverified in the absence of DNA. The CDR3 extends over 14 amino acids. Germline-derived CDR1 and CDR2 are MNHEY and SMNVEV (reference sequence). CDR3 loop: CASSLRGARAEAFF.

The rearrangement links TRBV20-1 to TRBJ2-3; no DNA is available, so the TRBD2 call from TCRdb remains unchecked. CDR3 size: 17 residues. Per the germline V gene, CDR1 is DFQATT and CDR2 is SNEGSKA (reference sequence). This CDR3 reads CSASTVASAGYTDTQYF.

Frequency places this clonotype as medium-sized. The CDR3 region is CSVLPGTTNEKLFF. V is TRBV29-1 and J is TRBJ1-4; TCRdb's D gene call, TRBD1, goes unchecked for lack of DNA. This CDR3 region has 14 residues. CDR1 and CDR2 (germline): SQVTM, ANQGSEA.

Frequency places this clonotype as medium-sized. The V call is TRBV6-5, the J call TRBJ1-6; the D call from TCRdb, TRBD1, cannot be confirmed without DNA. CDR3 length: 15 amino acids. CDR1 is MNHEY and CDR2 is SVGAGI in the germline V gene. The CDR3: CASSYAHSRGSPLHF.

This clonotype shows up as medium-sized by frequency. The rearrangement uses TRBV6-5 and TRBJ2-2; TCRdb proposes TRBD2, but this gene call is untestable without DNA. This CDR3 contains 16 residues. Germline loops: CDR1 MNHEY, CDR2 SVGAGI. The CDR3 here is CASSYRGPANTGELFF.

The V and J genes are TRBV7-9 and TRBJ2-2; TCRdb reports TRBD2, a call that lacks DNA to check it against. The CDR3 covers 14 residues. Germline V gene data show CDR1 as SEHNR and CDR2 as FQNEAQ (reference sequence). The CDR3 spells CASSAGRSTGELFF.

This clonotype shows up as medium-sized by frequency. The V call is TRBV6-1, the J call TRBJ2-1; absent DNA, TCRdb's TRBD1 call cannot be checked. This CDR3 has 17 residues. The germline V gene encodes CDR1 MNHNS and CDR2 SASEGT. CDR3 sequence reads: CASSYAGRARGSNEQFF.

Measured by frequency, this clonotype is medium-sized (0.01 to 0.1%). This sequence joins TRBV5-4 and TRBJ2-1; lacking DNA, the TRBD1 call made by TCRdb goes unchecked. Germline assignment: CDR1 SGHNT and CDR2 YYREEE (reference sequence). This CDR3 has 15 amino acids. The CDR3 protein is CASSVDGRDNNEQFF.

This clonotype shows up as medium-sized by frequency. This sequence joins TRBV12-3 or TRBV12-4 and TRBJ1-6; TCRdb returns TRBD1, unconfirmable since there is no DNA. The CDR3 extends over 15 amino acids. The CDR3 spells CASSLRQGRDSPLHF.

The CDR3 loop is CSASRTSGSSMDEQFF. The chain uses TRBV20-1 and TRBJ2-5; TCRdb names TRBD2, which stays unverified in the absence of DNA. CDR1 is DFQATT, CDR2 SNEGSKA, per germline (reference sequence). This CDR3 is built from 16 residues.

This clonotype shows up as medium-sized (0.01 to 0.1%) by frequency. The chain employs TRBV27 and TRBJ2-6; with no DNA, the TCRdb D assignment of TRBD1 cannot be verified. Germline values: CDR1 MNHEY, CDR2 SMNVEV (reference sequence). The CDR3 is 15 amino acids. CDR3: CASSPGTTGANVLTF. The variable domain in full, with the rest retrieved from reference TRBV27 and TRBJ2-6, is EAQVTQNPRYLITVTGKKLTVTCSQNMNHEYMSWYRQDPGLGLRQIYYSMNVEVTDKGDVPEGYKVSRKEKRNFPLILESPSPNQTSLYFCASSPGTTGANVLTFGAGSRLTVL.

This clonotype is deemed medium-sized by its frequency. V gene TRBV6-2 or TRBV6-3 combines with J gene TRBJ1-4. This CDR3 region has 14 residues. The germline CDR1 and CDR2 sequences are MNHEY and SVGEGT. CDR3 amino acids: CASSMTATNEKLFF.

According to its frequency, this clonotype is medium-sized (0.01 to 0.1%). The V and J genes are TRBV29-1 and TRBJ2-2; absent DNA, TCRdb's TRBD1 call cannot be checked. The CDR3 length is 12 residues. Germline CDR1 SQVTM, CDR2 ANQGSEA. The CDR3 protein is CSARTGAGELFF.

The V gene is TRBV7-9, the J gene TRBJ2-7; the TRBD1 assignment by TCRdb is unverifiable without DNA. CDR1 SEHNR and CDR2 FQNEAQ come from the germline V gene (reference sequence). CDR3 length: 15 amino acids. The CDR3 spells CASSPTGTPREEQYF.

This chain connects TRBV20-1 to TRBJ2-7; TCRdb picks TRBD1, but there is no DNA to check that call. CDR1 is DFQATT and CDR2 is SNEGSKA in the germline V gene (reference sequence). The CDR3 runs 14 residues. The CDR3 sequence: CSASGTVDSYEQYF.

The chain couples TRBV12-3 or TRBV12-4 to TRBJ1-2; the TCRdb D gene call, TRBD1, has no DNA to confirm it. The CDR3 covers 15 residues. The CDR3 region is CASSYSGTGGYGYTF.

The rearrangement joins TRBV24-1 to TRBJ1-2; TCRdb outputs TRBD1, but without DNA this stays unchecked. CDR1 and CDR2 (germline): KGHDR, SFDVKD. The CDR3 is 13 amino acids. The CDR3 region is CATSDSTGYGYTF.

This clonotype is medium-sized by frequency. The chain links TRBV6-2 or TRBV6-3 to TRBJ1-6. Germline V gives CDR1 MNHEY, CDR2 SVGEGT. The CDR3 is 11 amino acids. CDR3 sequence reads: CASSTNSPLHF.

This clonotype ranks as medium-sized (0.01 to 0.1%) in terms of frequency. This chain uses TRBV12-3 or TRBV12-4 with TRBJ2-3; the TRBD2 assignment by TCRdb is unverifiable without DNA. This CDR3 contains 15 residues. This chain's CDR3 is CASRTLGGPTDTQYF.

This rearrangement joins TRBV7-2 to TRBJ2-7; no DNA is available, so the TRBD2 call from TCRdb remains unchecked. This CDR3 region has 14 residues. Germline CDR1 and CDR2: SGHTA and FQGNSA. The CDR3 sequence: CASSSASGGYEQYF.

The CDR3 is CASSGPGNEQFF. This chain joins TRBV11-1 and TRBJ2-1; TCRdb outputs TRBD1, but without DNA this stays unchecked. This CDR3 region has 12 residues. Germline V gene sequence: CDR1 SGHAT, CDR2 FQDESV (reference sequence).

This chain connects TRBV7-9 to TRBJ1-2. From germline, CDR1 is SEHNR and CDR2 FQNEAQ (reference sequence). The CDR3 extends over 15 amino acids. CDR3 loop: CASSLQEPRGYGYTF.

The chain uses TRBV15 and TRBJ1-1; the D gene TCRdb calls, TRBD1, cannot be checked with no DNA. Germline CDR1 LNHNV, CDR2 YYDKDF (reference sequence). The CDR3 loop spans 13 amino acids. This CDR3 reads CATSRDRGSEAFF.

This clonotype is identified as medium-sized from frequency. This chain connects TRBV6-2 or TRBV6-3 to TRBJ2-1. Germline V gene lookup returns CDR1 MNHEY and CDR2 SVGEGT. This CDR3 spans 11 amino acids. CDR3: CASETRNEQFF.